The present T cell receptor beta chain was sequenced within a study of control samples from healthy donors and cancer patients. Clones were sequenced by immunoSEQ multiplex PCR, and TCRdb holds only the in-frame ones, with some missing. The repertoire has roughly 74,000 clones, roughly 94% of them found once; the top ten carry about 5%. The V and J ends lost 1 base and 10 bases, in that order; junction bases with no gene match: 6. CDR1 is SGHDN and CDR2 is FVKESK in the germline V gene. This CDR3 comprises 14 residues. This TCR came from a woman aged 18-30 years in good health. Sequenced input: blood. The chain uses TRBV14 and TRBJ2-1, with TRBD2 identical over 8 bases. Here the CDR3 reads CASSQAGTSGEQFF. The CDR3 nucleotides are TGTGCCAGCAGCCAAGCCGGGACTAGTGGGGAGCAGTTCTTC.